What follows are 6 T cell receptor beta chains derived from one specimen sequenced in a study of read filtering for tumor transcriptome and immune sequencing. Molecular barcoded adaptors covering alpha/delta and beta/gamma chains were used on roughly 400 ng RNA. Each CDR3 protein gets one entry after TCRdb re-called the reads with MiXCR. The table records some 19,000 distinct CDR3 sequences, approximately 20% of them present only once. The sample taken for sequencing was a population of CD138-negative cells sorted from bone marrow. The source is a donor aged 40 or over with multiple myeloma.

In its sample, this clonotype was seen many times. The CDR3, as DNA: TGCAGTGCTCTCCCGGGGGTGGGTGAGACCCAGTACTTC. It is translated as CSALPGVGETQYF. The chain links TRBV20-1 to TRBJ2-5, with D possibly TRBD2 on 6 matching bases. CDR3 length: 13 residues. V was shortened by 5 bases and J by 5 bases, with 15 bases between the two germline ends. In germline, CDR1 is DFQATT, CDR2 SNEGSKA (reference sequence).

In its sample, this clonotype is medium-sized. V usage is TRBV12-3 or TRBV12-4 and J usage is TRBJ2-7; 10 nucleotides agree with TRBD2. The V gene end was trimmed by 5 bases and the J gene end by 1 base; junction bases not matched to a gene: 2. The CDR3 consists of 14 residues. The CDR3 nucleotides are TGTGCCAGCAGTCAACTAGCGGGATCCTACGAGCAGTACTTC. Translating gives CASSQLAGSYEQYF.

This rearrangement joins TRBV14 to TRBJ2-1, with 8 bases fitting TRBD2. The CDR3 covers 15 residues. Looked up from germline, CDR1 is SGHDN and CDR2 is FVKESK. V gave up 5 bases and J gave up 4 bases; unmatched junction bases: 7. The CDR3 protein is CASSSCGRNYNEQFF. For the CDR3, the DNA is TGTGCCAGCAGCAGTTGCGGGAGGAATTACAATGAGCAGTTCTTC.

This clonotype was observed at least ten times. This chain uses TRBV3-1 with TRBJ2-1, with TRBD2 matching 9 bases. The CDR3 has 15 amino acids. Germline V gene data show CDR1 as LGHDT and CDR2 as YNNKEL (reference sequence). With V trimmed by 6 bases and J by 3 bases, 6 bases remained unmatched. The CDR3 reads CASRLTSGDYNEQFF. The DNA of the CDR3 is TGTGCCAGCAGATTGACTAGCGGAGACTACAATGAGCAGTTCTTC.

This clonotype is categorized as medium-sized (0.01 to 0.1%). V gene TRBV10-2 combines with J gene TRBJ2-1; TRBD2 matches at 12 bases. Per the germline V gene, CDR1 is WSHSY and CDR2 is SAAADI. V lost 4 bases and J lost 7; bases outside the gene matches: 2. The CDR3 contains 14 residues. Here the CDR3 reads CASSASGRGNEQFF. The CDR3 region has the DNA TGCGCCAGCAGTGCTAGCGGGAGGGGGAATGAGCAGTTCTTC.

Many counts were recorded for this clonotype. The V gene is TRBV2, the J gene TRBJ2-3, with TRBD2 as a possible D gene (6 bases). The V and J ends lost 6 bases and 0 bases respectively, with 10 bases between them. The CDR3 spans 14 residues. Germline assignment: CDR1 SNHLY and CDR2 FYNNEI. DNA for the CDR3: TGTGCCAGCAGACAAGCGGGCAGCACAGATACGCAGTATTTT. It yields the protein CASRQAGSTDTQYF.